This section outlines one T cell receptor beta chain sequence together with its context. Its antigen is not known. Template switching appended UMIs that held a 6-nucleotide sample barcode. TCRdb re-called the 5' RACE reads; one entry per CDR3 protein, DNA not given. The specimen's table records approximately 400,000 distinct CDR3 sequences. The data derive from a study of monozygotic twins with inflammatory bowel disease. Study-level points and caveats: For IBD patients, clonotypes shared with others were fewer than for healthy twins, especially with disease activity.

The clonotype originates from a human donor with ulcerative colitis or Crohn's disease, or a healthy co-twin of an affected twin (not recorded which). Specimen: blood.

CDR3 in amino acids: CASSAGQPYSPLHF. The J gene is TRBJ1-6, the V gene TRBV6-1; TCRdb indicates TRBD1, and absent DNA this call remains unverified. The CDR3 is made up of 14 amino acids. CDR1 and CDR2 from the germline V gene are MNHNS and SASEGT.